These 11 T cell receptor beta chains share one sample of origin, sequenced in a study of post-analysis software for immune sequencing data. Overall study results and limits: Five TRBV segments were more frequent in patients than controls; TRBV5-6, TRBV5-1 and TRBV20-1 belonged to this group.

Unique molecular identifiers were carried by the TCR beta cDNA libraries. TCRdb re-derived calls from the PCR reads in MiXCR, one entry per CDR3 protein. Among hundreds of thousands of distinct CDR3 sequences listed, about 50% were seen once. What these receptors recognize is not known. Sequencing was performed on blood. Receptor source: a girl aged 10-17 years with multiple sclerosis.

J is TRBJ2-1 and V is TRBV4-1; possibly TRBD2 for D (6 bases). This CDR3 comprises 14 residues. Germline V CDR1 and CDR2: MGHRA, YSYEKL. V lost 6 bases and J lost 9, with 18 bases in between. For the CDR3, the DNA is TGCGCCAGCAGTTCCCTGACTAGACACGGTGAGCAGTTCTTC. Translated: CASSSLTRHGEQFF.

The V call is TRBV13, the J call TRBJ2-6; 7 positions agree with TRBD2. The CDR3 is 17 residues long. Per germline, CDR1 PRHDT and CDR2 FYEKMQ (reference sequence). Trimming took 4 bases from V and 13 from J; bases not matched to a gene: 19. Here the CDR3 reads CASSSTIAGEGPRVLTF. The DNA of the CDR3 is TGTGCCAGCAGCTCGACCATAGCGGGTGAGGGGCCCCGGGTCCTGACTTTC.

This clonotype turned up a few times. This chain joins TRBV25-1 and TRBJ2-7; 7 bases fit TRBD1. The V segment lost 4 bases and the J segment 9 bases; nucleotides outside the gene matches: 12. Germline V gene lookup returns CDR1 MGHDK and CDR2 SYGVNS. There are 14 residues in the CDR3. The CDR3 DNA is TGTGCCAGCAGTGGTAGGGACAGCTTGCTTGGGCAGTACTTC. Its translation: CASSGRDSLLGQYF.

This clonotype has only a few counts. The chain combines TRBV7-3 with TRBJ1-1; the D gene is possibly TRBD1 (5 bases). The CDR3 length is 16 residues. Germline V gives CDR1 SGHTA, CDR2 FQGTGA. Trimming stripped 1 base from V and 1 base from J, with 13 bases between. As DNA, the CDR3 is TGTGCCAGCAGCTTAAGGGGACGCGCCCCGAACACTGAAGCTTTCTTT. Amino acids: CASSLRGRAPNTEAFF.

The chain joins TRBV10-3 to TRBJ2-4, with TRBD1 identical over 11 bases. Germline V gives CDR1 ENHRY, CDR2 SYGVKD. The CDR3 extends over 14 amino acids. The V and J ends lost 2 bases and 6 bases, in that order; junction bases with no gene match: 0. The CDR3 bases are TGTGCCATCAGTGAGGGGACAGGGGGAAACATTCAGTACTTC. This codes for CAISEGTGGNIQYF.

CDR3 residues: CSARWGKQAFSYEQYF. The CDR3 nucleotides are TGCAGTGCTAGATGGGGAAAACAGGCTTTCTCCTACGAGCAGTACTTC. The chain combines TRBV20-1 with TRBJ2-7; perhaps TRBD1 as D (5 bases). With 2 bases removed from V and 0 bases from J, the gap between germline ends came to 17 bases. Germline CDR1 DFQATT, CDR2 SNEGSKA (reference sequence). CDR3 length: 16 amino acids.

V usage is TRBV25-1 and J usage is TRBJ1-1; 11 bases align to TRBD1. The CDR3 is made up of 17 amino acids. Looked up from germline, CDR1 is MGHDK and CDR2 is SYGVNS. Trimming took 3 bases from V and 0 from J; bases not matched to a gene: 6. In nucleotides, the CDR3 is TGTGCCAGCAGTGACCGGGGGGGACAGGGGGTGAACACTGAAGCTTTCTTT. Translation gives CASSDRGGQGVNTEAFF. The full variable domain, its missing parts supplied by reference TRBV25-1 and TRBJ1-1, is EADIYQTPRYLVIGTGKKITLECSQTMGHDKMYWYQQDPGMELHLIHYSYGVNSTEKGDLSSESTVSRIRTEHFPLTLESARPSHTSQYLCASSDRGGQGVNTEAFFGQGTRLTVV.

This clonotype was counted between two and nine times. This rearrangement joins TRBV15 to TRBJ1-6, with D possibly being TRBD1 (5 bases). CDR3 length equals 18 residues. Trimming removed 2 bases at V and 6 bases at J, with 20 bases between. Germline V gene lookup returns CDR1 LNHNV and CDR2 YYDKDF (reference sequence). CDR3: CATSRPTGPTTFNSPLHF. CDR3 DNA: TGTGCCACCAGCAGACCAACAGGACCGACTACCTTTAATTCACCCCTCCACTTT.

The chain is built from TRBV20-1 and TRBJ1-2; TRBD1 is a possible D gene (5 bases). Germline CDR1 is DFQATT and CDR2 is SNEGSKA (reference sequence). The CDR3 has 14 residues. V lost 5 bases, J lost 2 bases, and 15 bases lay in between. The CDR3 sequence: CSAVGGGVNYGYTF. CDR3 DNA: TGCAGTGCTGTTGGTGGGGGGGTGAACTATGGCTACACCTTC.

The CDR3 loop is CSVAPGGSNTGELFF. The CDR3 coding sequence is TGCAGCGTCGCCCCGGGGGGCTCGAACACCGGGGAGCTGTTTTTT. J is TRBJ2-2 and V is TRBV29-1; D possibly corresponds to TRBD2 (7 bases). In germline, CDR1 is SQVTM, CDR2 ANQGSEA. V was trimmed by 6 bases and J by 0 bases, leaving 14 bases between them. This CDR3 is 15 amino acids long.

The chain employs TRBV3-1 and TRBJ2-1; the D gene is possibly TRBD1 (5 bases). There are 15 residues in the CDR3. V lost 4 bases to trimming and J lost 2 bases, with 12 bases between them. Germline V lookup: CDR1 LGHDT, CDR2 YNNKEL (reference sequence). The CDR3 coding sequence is TGTGCCAGCAGCCTCGACAGCGAACCCTACAATGAGCAGTTCTTC. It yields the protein CASSLDSEPYNEQFF.